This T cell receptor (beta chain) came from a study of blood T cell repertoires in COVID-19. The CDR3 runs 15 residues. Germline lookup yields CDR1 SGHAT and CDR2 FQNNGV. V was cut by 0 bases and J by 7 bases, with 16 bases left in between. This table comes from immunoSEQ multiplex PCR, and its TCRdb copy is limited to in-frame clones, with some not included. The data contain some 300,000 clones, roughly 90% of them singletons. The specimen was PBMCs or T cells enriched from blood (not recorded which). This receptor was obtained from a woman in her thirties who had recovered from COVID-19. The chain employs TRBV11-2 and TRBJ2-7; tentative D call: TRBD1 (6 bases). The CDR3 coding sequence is TGTGCCAGCAGCTTAGAGGTGGTGGGGGCCGGGGAGCAGTACTTC. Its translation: CASSLEVVGAGEQYF.